This T cell receptor (beta chain) came from a study of cytomegalovirus exposure and HLA in healthy donors. This clone came up once. In germline, CDR1 is LGHNT, CDR2 FRNRAP. Trimming cost V 9 bases and J 8 bases, with 14 bases left between them. This CDR3 contains 13 residues. Primers for the PCR totalled 60 Vbeta and 13 Jbeta. Sequencing was performed with immunoSEQ multiplex PCR; in TCRdb, only in-frame clones are kept and a portion is missing. This sample has some 140,000 clones, with 79% found just once. Sequencing used PBMCs. The V gene is TRBV12-5, the J gene TRBJ1-6; a weak D match, TRBD1 (5 bases). This TCR was recovered from a young man in good health and CMV-seronegative. The DNA for the CDR3 is TGTGCTAGCAGCTGGGGGGTTTATTCACCCCTCCACTTT. This encodes CASSWGVYSPLHF.